A single sample gave rise to the 30 T cell receptor beta chains below, sequenced in a study of blood T cell repertoires in COVID-19. The data were produced by immunoSEQ multiplex PCR, yet TCRdb's version contains in-frame clones alone and is incomplete. Of under 250,000 clones in the sample, over 75% were seen once. Sequenced: peripheral blood. These receptors came from a man aged 50-59 years with COVID-19, enrolled during active disease.

The chain joins TRBV24-1 to TRBJ2-3; 8 bases agree with TRBD1. CDR3 length: 15 residues. The germline CDR1 and CDR2 sequences are KGHDR and SFDVKD. The trim removed 4 bases at V and 3 bases at J, leaving 5 bases unmatched. CDR3 region: CATSETGVGTDTQYF. CDR3 DNA: TGTGCCACCAGTGAGACAGGGGTTGGGACAGATACGCAGTATTTT.

The chain recombines TRBV2 with TRBJ2-5; TRBD2 matches 9 bases. The germline gives CDR1 SNHLY, CDR2 FYNNEI. The ends lost 6 bases at V and 5 bases at J; junction bases unmatched: 10. The CDR3 spans 15 residues. The CDR3 reads CASSLRRTSDETQYF. For the CDR3, the DNA is TGTGCCAGCAGCCTAAGAAGGACTAGCGACGAGACCCAGTACTTC.

The chain joins TRBV7-9 to TRBJ2-7; TRBD1 agrees at 8 bases. The length of the CDR3 is 15 residues. J gave up 6 bases and V 1 base, and 8 bases lay outside the gene matches. Germline CDR1 reads SEHNR; CDR2 reads FQNEAQ (reference sequence). This chain's CDR3 is CASSLEWQGAGEQYF. The DNA for the CDR3 is TGTGCCAGCAGCTTAGAATGGCAGGGGGCTGGCGAGCAGTACTTC.

The chain couples TRBV2 to TRBJ2-7; D is unclear. V shed 6 bases and J shed 1 base, with 7 bases lying between them. The CDR3 covers 12 residues. Germline lookup yields CDR1 SNHLY and CDR2 FYNNEI. The CDR3 sequence: CASRAGSYEQYF. DNA for the CDR3: TGTGCCAGCAGGGCTGGTTCCTACGAGCAGTACTTC.

This clone was observed a few times. The J gene is TRBJ2-1, the V gene TRBV10-1; 8 bases are shared with TRBD2. The CDR3 totals 15 residues. The V gene's germline CDR1 is WNHNN and CDR2 SYGVQD (reference sequence). The ends lost 6 bases at V and 2 bases at J; junction bases unmatched: 6. This CDR3 reads CASSQSGSPYNEQFF. CDR3 coding DNA: TGCGCCAGCAGCCAGAGCGGGAGCCCCTACAATGAGCAGTTCTTC.

This clone was seen a few times. The chain recombines TRBV6-6 with TRBJ1-4, with 10 bases aligning to TRBD1. V shed 6 bases, J shed 7 bases, and the junction held 8 bases outside the gene matches. Germline V gives CDR1 MNHNY, CDR2 SVGAGI (reference sequence). The CDR3 has 15 residues. CDR3 in amino acids: CASRKTGGLGEKLFF. The CDR3 nucleotides read TGTGCCAGCAGAAAGACAGGGGGCTTGGGTGAAAAACTGTTTTTT.

The chain has TRBV21-1 and TRBJ1-5; no check of the table's D call, TRBD1, against the DNA was made. TRBV21-1 is described as a pseudogene. The CDR3 has 16 amino acids. CDR3 sequence: CASSKVWANWNQPQHF. The CDR3 DNA follows: TGTGCCAGCAGCAAAGTTTGGGCAAACTGGAATCAGCCCCAGCATTTT.

The J gene is TRBJ1-3, the V gene TRBV4-1; 9 positions match TRBD1. Germline V gene sequence: CDR1 MGHRA, CDR2 YSYEKL. The CDR3 has 15 residues. V dropped 6 bases and J dropped 3; count of bases not matched to a gene: 6. Here the CDR3 DNA reads TGCGCCAGCAGTCTAGGGACAGGGAATGGAAACACCATATATTTT. This gives the protein CASSLGTGNGNTIYF.

The chain combines TRBV20-1 with TRBJ1-2; D uncertain. The V gene's germline CDR1 is DFQATT and CDR2 SNEGSKA (reference sequence). V lost 5 bases to trimming and J lost 3 bases, with 7 bases between them. This CDR3 comprises 11 residues. The CDR3 coding sequence is TGCAGTGCTTTCTTAGACTATGGCTACACCTTC. Protein sequence: CSAFLDYGYTF.

The chain employs TRBV28 and TRBJ1-2; no clear D gene. The CDR3 is 14 amino acids. Germline V lookup: CDR1 MDHEN, CDR2 SYDVKM. V was shortened by 5 bases and J by 3 bases, with 13 bases between the two germline ends. CDR3 coding DNA: TGTGCCAGCAGTAGCCGACTAGGGTACTATGGCTACACCTTC. This codes for CASSSRLGYYGYTF.

The CDR3 loop reads CASSLTRTGELFF. For the CDR3, the DNA is TGTGCCAGCAGTTTGACACGAACCGGGGAGCTGTTTTTT. V usage is TRBV6-5 and J usage is TRBJ2-2; no definite D call. V was cut by 4 bases and J by 5 bases, with 8 bases left in between. The V gene's germline CDR1 is MNHEY and CDR2 SVGAGI. The CDR3 runs 13 residues.

This chain uses TRBV3-1 (or the pseudogene TRBV3-2) with TRBJ1-5; D is unresolved. This CDR3 spans 14 amino acids. Germline lookup yields CDR1 LGHDT and CDR2 YNNKEL (reference sequence). V lost 1 base, J lost 7 bases, and 11 bases lay in between. CDR3 region: CASSQAILEQPQHF. CDR3 in DNA: TGTGCCAGCAGCCAAGCAATACTGGAGCAGCCCCAGCATTTT.

The J gene is TRBJ2-3, the V gene TRBV11-1; possible D gene TRBD2, 7 bases. CDR3 size: 16 residues. Germline values: CDR1 SGHAT, CDR2 FQDESV (reference sequence). Trimming removed 2 bases from V and 5 bases from J, with 17 bases in between. This CDR3 is CASSLLAGGPGDTQYF. The CDR3 DNA reads TGTGCCAGCAGCTTATTAGCCGGGGGGCCGGGAGATACGCAGTATTTT.

This rearrangement joins TRBV19 to TRBJ1-4; maybe TRBD1 (6 bases). The ends were cut back, 6 bases at V and 4 bases at J, with 15 bases in the middle. CDR1 is LNHDA, CDR2 SQIVND, per germline (reference sequence). The CDR3 contains 15 residues. CDR3 bases: TGTGCCAGTAGCCCAGAGACACAGGGTAATGAAAAACTGTTTTTT. Protein sequence: CASSPETQGNEKLFF. The variable domain in full, completed from reference TRBV19 and TRBJ1-4, reads DGGITQSPKYLFRKEGQNVTLSCEQNLNHDAMYWYRQDPGQGLRLIYYSQIVNDFQKGDIAEGYSVSREKKESFPLTVTSAQKNPTAFYLCASSPETQGNEKLFFGSGTQLSVL.

This rearrangement joins TRBV7-9 to TRBJ1-4; 8 nucleotides line up with TRBD1. Germline V gene sequence: CDR1 SEHNR, CDR2 FQNEAQ (reference sequence). The CDR3 is 15 residues long. V shed 2 bases, J shed 8 bases, and the junction held 7 bases outside the gene matches. This chain's CDR3 is CASSLSTGEGEKLFF. The CDR3 DNA reads as TGTGCCAGCAGCTTATCGACAGGGGAAGGGGAAAAACTGTTTTTT.

The J gene is TRBJ1-6, the V gene TRBV6-2 or TRBV6-3; D call uncertain. The CDR3 sequence is 11 residues long. Germline CDR1 and CDR2: MNHEY and SVGEGT. V was shortened by 5 bases and J by 9 bases, with 5 bases between the two germline ends. This chain's CDR3 is CASSGPSPLHF. CDR3 DNA sequence: TGTGCCAGCAGTGGGCCTTCACCCCTCCACTTT.

The chain has TRBV21-1 and TRBJ1-1; the table's TRBD1 call for D was not verified on the DNA. TRBV21-1 is marked as a pseudogene. The CDR3 extends over 15 amino acids. CDR3 sequence (DNA): TGTGCCAGCAGCAAAGAGGGACAGGTGAACACTGAAGCTTTCTTT. Amino acid sequence: CASSKEGQVNTEAFF.

The chain is built from TRBV6-5 and TRBJ2-1, with 13 bases aligning to TRBD2. After removal of 5 bases from V and 13 bases from J, the junction contained 8 bases not matched to a gene. Germline V gene lookup returns CDR1 MNHEY and CDR2 SVGAGI. The CDR3 is 14 residues long. The CDR3 DNA reads TGTGCCAGCAGTCCCCCGGGGGGACTAGCGGGACAGTTCTTC. Protein product: CASSPPGGLAGQFF.

The V call is TRBV3-1 (or the pseudogene TRBV3-2), the J call TRBJ1-2; no clear D. CDR3 length equals 14 residues. V lost 2 bases and J 10 bases, leaving 17 bases between the germline ends. Germline lookup yields CDR1 LGHDT and CDR2 YNNKEL (reference sequence). Here the CDR3 reads CASSQWGAEAVYTF. The CDR3 coding sequence is TGTGCCAGCAGCCAATGGGGAGCGGAAGCAGTCTACACCTTC.

The gene calls are TRBV11-1 and TRBJ2-7, with D perhaps matching TRBD1 (6 bases). This CDR3 is 15 amino acids long. Germline V gene data show CDR1 as SGHAT and CDR2 as FQDESV (reference sequence). Trimming shortened V by 6 bases and J by 4 bases, and 19 bases separated the two germline ends. This CDR3 is CASSIGAGVSYEQYF. As DNA, the CDR3 is TGTGCCAGCAGTATCGGCGCAGGGGTTTCGTACGAGCAGTACTTC.

V is TRBV4-2 and J is TRBJ2-3; 11 bases fit TRBD2. CDR1 is LGHNA and CDR2 is YNFKEQ in the germline V gene. The CDR3 totals 17 residues. V lost 2 bases and J lost 6; bases outside the gene matches: 10. CDR3 region: CASSQTSGGDFGDTQYF. Written as DNA, the CDR3 is TGTGCCAGCAGCCAAACTAGCGGGGGAGACTTCGGGGATACGCAGTATTTT.

The chain employs TRBV19 and TRBJ1-4; weak D call: TRBD1 (5 bases). CDR1 and CDR2 (germline): LNHDA, SQIVND (reference sequence). The CDR3 is made up of 14 amino acids. V dropped 6 bases and J dropped 2 bases, with 10 bases sitting between them. This CDR3 is CASSRGMTNEKLFF. The CDR3 coding sequence is TGTGCCAGTAGCCGGGGGATGACTAATGAAAAACTGTTTTTT.

The chain couples TRBV6-5 to TRBJ1-2; 10 bases align to TRBD1. The CDR3 spans 15 residues. CDR1 is MNHEY and CDR2 is SVGAGI in the germline V gene. The ends lost 6 bases at V and 8 bases at J; junction bases unmatched: 12. The CDR3 DNA sequence: TGTGCCAGCAGCTCCGGGACAGGGGAACGAGAGGGCTACACCTTC. It specifies CASSSGTGEREGYTF.

The J gene is TRBJ2-7, the V gene TRBV2, with D unclear. The CDR3 consists of 13 residues. Trimming removed 6 bases from V and 7 bases from J, with 16 bases in between. The germline V gene has CDR1 SNHLY and CDR2 FYNNEI. CDR3 loop: CASSHPTLLEQYF. Written as DNA, the CDR3 is TGTGCCAGCAGCCACCCTACCCTTTTGGAGCAGTACTTC.

J is TRBJ2-2 and V is TRBV6-5; 8 bases map to TRBD1. The CDR3 runs 14 residues. In germline, CDR1 is MNHEY, CDR2 SVGAGI. With V trimmed by 5 bases and J by 6 bases, 5 bases remained unmatched. CDR3 DNA: TGTGCCAGCAGTCGGACAGGGTTATCCGGGGAGCTGTTTTTT. This sequence encodes CASSRTGLSGELFF.

J is TRBJ2-3 and V is TRBV2; 13 bases agree with TRBD2. In germline, CDR1 is SNHLY, CDR2 FYNNEI. The length of the CDR3 is 14 residues. The junction had 0 bases not matched to a gene; V was cut back by 8 bases and J by 1 base. The CDR3 coding sequence is TGTGCCAGCGGACTAGCGGGGGGCACAGATACGCAGTATTTT. It yields the protein CASGLAGGTDTQYF.

The genes are TRBV27 and TRBJ2-2, with D maybe TRBD1 (5 bases). The CDR3 covers 15 residues. Trimming took 5 bases from V and 3 from J, leaving 13 bases between them. Germline V lookup: CDR1 MNHEY, CDR2 SMNVEV (reference sequence). For the CDR3, the DNA is TGTGCCAGCAGTATGAGGACACCGGACACCGGGGAGCTGTTTTTT. It yields the protein CASSMRTPDTGELFF.

The chain combines TRBV10-3 with TRBJ2-2, with 7 bases that match TRBD1. Trimming took 3 bases from V and 3 from J; bases not matched to a gene: 7. Germline values: CDR1 ENHRY, CDR2 SYGVKD. The CDR3 length is 16 residues. CDR3 nucleotides: TGTGCCATCAGTGACCTCCGGGACAGAGACACCGGGGAGCTGTTTTTT. Translating it yields CAISDLRDRDTGELFF.

The chain joins TRBV27 to TRBJ2-5; 8 bases are shared with TRBD1. Germline CDR1 reads MNHEY; CDR2 reads SMNVEV (reference sequence). CDR3 length equals 13 residues. V gave up 5 bases and J gave up 4 bases; unmatched junction bases: 3. CDR3 DNA: TGTGCCAGCAGTGGACAGGGCCGAGAGACCCAGTACTTC. Translating it yields CASSGQGRETQYF.

The rearrangement uses TRBV10-3 and TRBJ2-2, with 10 bases that match TRBD1. The CDR3 covers 15 residues. V was clipped by 8 bases and J by 3 bases; unmatched bases: 6. CDR1 is ENHRY and CDR2 is SYGVKD in the germline V gene. The CDR3 protein is CAISLGQGDTGELFF. CDR3 nucleotides: TGTGCCATCTCCCTCGGACAGGGGGACACCGGGGAGCTGTTTTTT.